This is a list of T cell receptor beta chains from one sample in a study of T cells after yellow fever vaccination. TCRdb analysed the 5' RACE reads with MiXCR anew, one entry per CDR3 protein. The table records 340,000 or so distinct CDR3 sequences, approximately 12% of them present only once. The sequencing used CD4+ T cells sorted from PBMCs, collected 15 days after the yellow fever booster vaccination. These receptor sequences come from a man aged 18 to 35 who received the YFV17D yellow fever vaccine. The CDR3 runs from the conserved cysteine through the conserved F or W. The D gene is left open where the match is weak. A clone size is listed for some rows: how often the clone was seen (once, few, many), or a class if it is expanded.

clone size,J gene,D gene,V gene,CDR3 protein,CDR3 DNA
.,TRBJ2-3,TRBD2,TRBV5-1,CASSQGTSRRTDTQYF,TGCGCCAGCAGCCAAGGGACTAGCAGGCGCACAGATACGCAGTATTTT
.,TRBJ1-4,.,TRBV4-2,CASSQFFSGRSTNEKLFF,TGTGCCAGCAGCCAATTCTTCAGTGGCAGATCAACTAATGAAAAACTGTTTTTT
many,TRBJ2-2,TRBD2,TRBV4-3,CASSGGGLDTGELFF,TGCGCCAGCAGCGGGGGAGGGTTGGACACCGGGGAGCTGTTTTTT
few,TRBJ1-4,.,TRBV30,CAWSRGGKLFF,TGTGCCTGGAGCCGAGGGGGAAAACTGTTTTTT
.,TRBJ2-3,.,TRBV7-3,CASSLRGRGGTDTQYF,TGTGCCAGCAGCTTACGGGGCAGGGGAGGCACAGATACGCAGTATTTT
.,TRBJ1-1,.,TRBV20-1,CSASVPTEAFF,TGCAGTGCTTCGGTTCCGACTGAAGCTTTCTTT
.,TRBJ2-2,.,TRBV5-1,CASSPNTNTGELFF,TGCGCCAGCAGCCCCAATACGAACACCGGGGAGCTGTTTTTT
few,TRBJ2-5,TRBD2,TRBV12-3/TRBV12-4,CASSFGGGLGTQYF,TGTGCCAGCAGTTTCGGGGGGGGTTTAGGGACCCAGTACTTC
few,TRBJ2-1,.,TRBV4-3,CASSQVAQNNEQFF,TGCGCCAGCAGCCAAGTAGCCCAGAACAATGAGCAGTTCTTC
.,TRBJ2-2,.,TRBV7-3,CASSLIRASAGELFF,TGTGCCAGCAGCTTAATAAGGGCATCAGCAGGGGAGCTGTTTTTT
many,TRBJ2-1,.,TRBV7-9,CASSVYRDQGNEQFF,TGTGCCAGCAGCGTCTACAGGGATCAGGGCAATGAGCAGTTCTTC
few,TRBJ2-1,TRBD1,TRBV2,CASRPGTGYNEQFF,TGTGCCAGCAGACCCGGGACAGGGTACAATGAGCAGTTCTTC
.,TRBJ2-1,.,TRBV4-2,CASSQSGLMLYNEQFF,TGTGCCAGCAGCCAATCGGGACTTATGCTCTACAATGAGCAGTTCTTC
.,TRBJ2-6,.,TRBV12-3/TRBV12-4,CASRLSSGANVLTF,TGTGCCAGCAGGTTAAGCTCTGGGGCCAACGTCCTGACTTTC
.,TRBJ2-2,.,TRBV20-1,CSAKGLLNTGELFF,TGCAGTGCAAAGGGACTGTTGAACACCGGGGAGCTGTTTTTT
many,TRBJ2-4,.,TRBV6-5,CASSQGAKNIQYF,TGTGCCAGCAGCCAGGGGGCCAAAAACATTCAGTACTTC
.,TRBJ1-5,.,TRBV7-9,CASSTYRDTSRGNQPQHF,TGTGCCAGCAGCACATACCGGGACACTTCTAGGGGCAATCAGCCCCAGCATTTT
few,TRBJ2-3,TRBD2,TRBV29-1,CSVAVGGGTDTQYF,TGCAGCGTCGCGGTCGGGGGGGGCACAGATACGCAGTATTTT
.,TRBJ1-5,.,TRBV4-3,CASSQDYPRNQPQHF,TGCGCCAGCAGCCAAGATTATCCCAGGAATCAGCCCCAGCATTTT
few,TRBJ1-6,.,TRBV6-5,CASRHRAQGFGSPLHF,TGTGCCAGCAGACACAGGGCACAAGGGTTTGGTTCACCCCTCCACTTT
few,TRBJ2-3,.,TRBV3-1,CASSQDLGASQYF,TGTGCCAGCAGCCAAGATCTCGGCGCCTCGCAGTATTTT
.,TRBJ2-7,TRBD2,TRBV6-6,CASSYSGGGGFFEQYF,TGTGCCAGCAGTTACTCTGGCGGGGGGGGTTTCTTCGAGCAGTACTTC
few,TRBJ2-1,TRBD2,TRBV20-1,CSASDLPGLALVEQFF,TGCAGTGCTAGCGATCTACCGGGACTAGCGTTGGTTGAGCAGTTCTTC
.,TRBJ2-2,.,TRBV7-2,CASSKGAGELFF,TGTGCCAGCAGCAAAGGGGCCGGGGAGCTGTTTTTT
few,TRBJ2-5,.,TRBV19,CASSILDSQETQYF,TGTGCCAGTAGTATCCTGGACAGCCAAGAGACCCAGTACTTC
.,TRBJ1-5,.,TRBV6-1,CASRWATNQPQHF,TGTGCCAGCAGGTGGGCCACCAATCAGCCCCAGCATTTT
.,TRBJ1-2,.,TRBV4-2,CASRTRPYGYTF,TGTGCCAGCCGGACCAGGCCCTATGGCTACACCTTC
few,TRBJ1-5,.,TRBV5-5,CASSRFLGRNQPQHF,TGTGCCAGCAGCCGCTTTTTGGGTCGCAATCAGCCCCAGCATTTT
.,TRBJ2-3,TRBD2,TRBV6-2/TRBV6-3,CASSYRPSSGYSTDTQYF,TGTGCCAGCAGTTACCGACCGTCTAGCGGGTATAGCACAGATACGCAGTATTTT
.,TRBJ2-2,.,TRBV7-6,CASSPLGTPNTGELFF,TGTGCCAGCAGCCCACTCGGGACACCGAACACCGGGGAGCTGTTTTTT
few,TRBJ1-1,.,TRBV2,CASSEYTEAFF,TGTGCCAGCAGTGAATATACTGAAGCTTTCTTT
.,TRBJ1-4,.,TRBV18,CASSTTGVNEKLFF,TGTGCCAGCTCAACGACAGGCGTTAATGAAAAACTGTTTTTT
.,TRBJ2-1,TRBD2,TRBV12-3/TRBV12-4,CASSGLAGSSYNEQFF,TGTGCCAGCAGTGGTCTAGCGGGGTCCTCCTACAATGAGCAGTTCTTC
.,TRBJ1-6,.,TRBV5-6,CASSLPGRQNSPLHF,TGTGCCAGCAGCTTGCCGGGACGGCAAAATTCACCCCTCCACTTT
.,TRBJ2-7,TRBD1,TRBV11-2,CASSGDRGYEQYF,TGTGCCAGCAGCGGTGACAGGGGATACGAGCAGTACTTC
few,TRBJ2-3,.,TRBV15,CATSRDRRDISYF,TGTGCCACCAGCAGAGATCGGCGGGACATTTCGTATTTT
.,TRBJ1-1,.,TRBV5-1,CASSFAQAGAEAFF,TGCGCCAGCAGCTTTGCGCAGGCTGGCGCCGAAGCTTTCTTT
.,TRBJ1-1,.,TRBV5-1,CASSLYLRRNTEAFF,TGCGCCAGCAGCTTGTACCTAAGGCGGAACACTGAAGCTTTCTTT
few,TRBJ2-3,TRBD1,TRBV12-3/TRBV12-4,CASSLMGQMGDTQYF,TGTGCCAGCAGTTTAATGGGACAGATGGGAGATACGCAGTATTTT
many,TRBJ1-1,.,TRBV7-8,CASSLVAGNTEAFF,TGTGCCAGCAGCTTAGTGGCAGGGAACACTGAAGCTTTCTTT
.,TRBJ1-6,.,TRBV10-3,CAISEGPIYNSPLHF,TGTGCCATCAGTGAGGGTCCCATCTATAATTCACCCCTCCACTTT
few,TRBJ2-1,.,TRBV7-2,CASTAVRGRGEQFF,TGTGCCAGCACCGCCGTTAGGGGCCGAGGTGAGCAGTTCTTC
.,TRBJ2-5,.,TRBV10-3,CAISESRAGTETQYF,TGTGCCATCAGTGAGTCTAGGGCGGGGACAGAGACCCAGTACTTC
.,TRBJ2-7,TRBD1,TRBV7-8,CASSFARGYEQYF,TGTGCCAGCAGCTTCGCCAGGGGGTACGAGCAGTACTTC
few,TRBJ2-5,.,TRBV15,CATSRGGTDQETQYF,TGTGCCACCAGCAGGGGAGGGACAGACCAAGAGACCCAGTACTTC
many,TRBJ2-3,TRBD1,TRBV9,CASSVVGTGLTDTQYF,TGTGCCAGCAGCGTAGTGGGGACAGGGTTAACAGATACGCAGTATTTT
once,TRBJ1-2,.,TRBV7-3,CASSLNPGWTDDGYTF,TGTGCCAGCAGCTTAAATCCCGGATGGACAGATGATGGCTACACCTTC
few,TRBJ2-6,.,TRBV5-1,CASSRGPAYVLTF,TGCGCCAGCAGCCGCGGCCCCGCGTACGTCCTGACTTTC
few,TRBJ1-2,TRBD1,TRBV12-3/TRBV12-4,CASRGQGGGYTF,TGTGCCAGCAGGGGACAGGGAGGCGGCTACACCTTC
many,TRBJ2-4,TRBD2,TRBV4-1,CASSRGLVGNIQYF,TGCGCCAGCAGCCGGGGACTAGTGGGGAACATTCAGTACTTC
.,TRBJ2-2,TRBD1,TRBV5-1,CASSPGGSTGELFF,TGCGCCAGCAGCCCAGGGGGTTCGACCGGGGAGCTGTTTTTT